One and the same sample provided the 30 T cell receptor beta chains below, sequenced in a study of blood T cell repertoires in COVID-19. Only in-frame clones appear in the TCRdb table, and some are missing; sequencing was by immunoSEQ multiplex PCR. Of around 23,000 clones listed, roughly 74% are singletons. The sequencing input was peripheral blood. All receptors come from a middle-aged man with COVID-19, enrolled during active disease.

This chain joins TRBV7-9 and TRBJ2-1; a weak D match, TRBD1 (6 bases). Germline V gives CDR1 SEHNR, CDR2 FQNEAQ (reference sequence). Trimming removed 1 base from V and 8 bases from J, with 18 bases in between. The CDR3 loop spans 16 amino acids. CDR3 DNA: TGTGCCAGCAGCTTAGGCAGGGGCCAACTCCTCTATGAGCAGTTCTTC. Protein: CASSLGRGQLLYEQFF.

The chain uses TRBV24-1 and TRBJ2-1; 13 bases line up with TRBD2. CDR3 length: 19 amino acids. Germline CDR1 is KGHDR and CDR2 is SFDVKD. Unmatched junction bases numbered 17, after V lost 5 bases and J lost 8 bases. The CDR3 loop reads CATSGSLGLAGVTYHEQFF. In DNA, the CDR3 is TGTGCCACCAGTGGCAGCCTTGGACTAGCGGGAGTTACTTACCATGAGCAGTTCTTC.

The genes are TRBV5-4 and TRBJ1-1; D gene unclear. This CDR3 is built from 13 residues. Germline CDR1 reads SGHNT; CDR2 reads YYREEE (reference sequence). Between the trimmed V and J ends, which lost 9 bases and 1 base, there was a span of 13 bases. CDR3 amino acids: CANPAKENTEAFF. In DNA form, the CDR3 reads TGTGCCAATCCCGCTAAAGAGAACACTGAAGCTTTCTTT.

The CDR3 region has the DNA TGTGCCAGCTCAGCTCTAGCGGCTAGCACAGATACGCAGTATTTT. It yields the protein CASSALAASTDTQYF. J is TRBJ2-3 and V is TRBV18, with 7 bases that match TRBD2. The CDR3 is made up of 15 amino acids. Germline values: CDR1 KGHSH, CDR2 LQKENI. J was trimmed by 0 bases and V by 5 bases; bases with no gene match: 5.

The V call is TRBV7-2, the J call TRBJ2-7; D ambiguous. The CDR3 runs 15 residues. V gave up 0 bases and J gave up 0 bases, with 9 bases separating them. The V gene's germline CDR1 is SGHTA and CDR2 FQGNSA. The CDR3 coding sequence is TGTGCCAGCAGCTTAGCAGTGGGCTCCTCCTACGAGCAGTACTTC. Its translation is CASSLAVGSSYEQYF.

V usage is TRBV4-2 and J usage is TRBJ2-7; 10 bases are shared with TRBD2. This CDR3 is built from 15 residues. The germline gives CDR1 LGHNA, CDR2 YNFKEQ. V dropped 0 bases and J dropped 6; count of bases not matched to a gene: 5. CDR3 loop: CASSQDTSGASEQYF. In DNA, the CDR3 is TGTGCCAGCAGCCAAGATACTAGCGGGGCGAGCGAGCAGTACTTC.

The chain has TRBV4-1 and TRBJ1-2; D unclear. Trimming stripped 3 bases from V and 4 bases from J, with 15 bases between. Germline CDR1 is MGHRA and CDR2 is YSYEKL. The CDR3 totals 15 residues. The CDR3 sequence: CASSHQAPRGYGYTF. DNA of the CDR3: TGCGCCAGCAGCCATCAAGCCCCCCGCGGCTATGGCTACACCTTC.

This clone has only a few counts. DNA for the CDR3: TGTGCCAGCTCACCAAGGGCGACAGGGCGGAACACTGAAGCTTTCTTT. Amino acids: CASSPRATGRNTEAFF. The rearrangement links TRBV18 to TRBJ1-1; 7 nucleotides align to TRBD1. V dropped 2 bases and J dropped 1; count of bases not matched to a gene: 7. This CDR3 contains 16 residues. The germline gives CDR1 KGHSH, CDR2 LQKENI.

The chain couples TRBV5-4 to TRBJ2-3; a possible D gene is TRBD1 (6 bases). The CDR3 has 15 amino acids. Trimming pared 0 bases from V and 4 bases from J, leaving 12 bases between. Germline V gene sequence: CDR1 SGHNT, CDR2 YYREEE (reference sequence). The CDR3 sequence is CASSLGGLRPDTQYF. For the CDR3, the DNA is TGTGCCAGCAGCTTGGGGGGGCTTCGGCCAGATACGCAGTATTTT.

The CDR3 nucleotides are TGTGCCTGGAGACGCAGGGGGGAGCCTTCACCCCTCCACTTT. The encoded protein is CAWRRRGEPSPLHF. The rearrangement joins TRBV30 to TRBJ1-6; the match to TRBD1 covers 7 bases. Trimming took 3 bases from V and 9 from J; bases not matched to a gene: 8. Germline assignment: CDR1 GTSNPN and CDR2 SVGIG (reference sequence). This CDR3 is 14 amino acids long.

The chain joins TRBV27 to TRBJ1-3; D uncertain. This CDR3 has 12 residues. Germline V CDR1 and CDR2: MNHEY, SMNVEV (reference sequence). Trimming took 6 bases from V and 4 from J, leaving 7 bases between them. For the CDR3, the DNA is TGTGCCAGCAGCAACTTAGGAAACACCATATATTTT. Translating gives CASSNLGNTIYF.

This chain joins TRBV6-5 and TRBJ1-1, with 10 bases aligning to TRBD1. CDR1 and CDR2 (germline): MNHEY, SVGAGI. V dropped 8 bases and J dropped 1; count of bases not matched to a gene: 1. This CDR3 contains 13 residues. CDR3 protein: CASGDRGNTEAFF. CDR3 DNA sequence: TGTGCCAGCGGGGACAGGGGGAACACTGAAGCTTTCTTT.

V usage is TRBV19 and J usage is TRBJ1-1; 10 bases line up with TRBD1. Trimming removed 5 bases from V and 1 base from J; junction bases left unmatched: 7. The CDR3 is 16 amino acids. Germline V gives CDR1 LNHDA, CDR2 SQIVND (reference sequence). The CDR3 loop reads CASSLTGGDWNTEAFF. CDR3 nucleotides: TGTGCCAGTAGTCTGACAGGGGGCGACTGGAACACTGAAGCTTTCTTT.

This sequence joins TRBV27 and TRBJ1-2; D ambiguous. CDR3 length: 14 residues. CDR1 is MNHEY and CDR2 is SMNVEV in the germline V gene (reference sequence). Trimming took 5 bases from V and 4 from J, leaving 14 bases between them. The CDR3 loop is CASSPPRGLYGYTF. For the CDR3, the DNA is TGTGCCAGCAGTCCCCCGCGAGGGCTCTATGGCTACACCTTC.

The V and J genes are TRBV2 and TRBJ2-7; 7 bases map to TRBD2. The trim removed 6 bases at V and 7 bases at J, leaving 9 bases unmatched. The CDR3 totals 13 residues. In germline, CDR1 is SNHLY, CDR2 FYNNEI. The CDR3 here is CASRPGTTREQYF. The DNA of the CDR3 is TGTGCCAGCAGACCCGGGACTACGAGAGAGCAGTACTTC. Variable domain in full (rest from reference TRBV2 and TRBJ2-7): EPEVTQTPSHQVTQMGQEVILRCVPISNHLYFYWYRQILGQKVEFLVSFYNNEISEKSEIFDDQFSVERPDGSNFTLKIRSTKLEDSAMYFCASRPGTTREQYFGPGTRLTVT.

This clone was recorded a few times. The chain joins TRBV9 to TRBJ1-6; 9 positions agree with TRBD1. Germline loops: CDR1 SGDLS, CDR2 YYNGEE. The CDR3 totals 15 residues. V lost 4 bases and J lost 6; bases outside the gene matches: 5. In DNA form, the CDR3 reads TGTGCCAGCAGCCCACGGGACAGGGTTAATTCACCCCTCCACTTT. The encoded protein is CASSPRDRVNSPLHF.

The V and J genes are TRBV27 and TRBJ2-7, with D possibly TRBD1 on 6 matching bases. The germline V gene encodes CDR1 MNHEY and CDR2 SMNVEV (reference sequence). Trimming pared 8 bases from V and 2 bases from J, leaving 10 bases between. The CDR3 extends over 12 amino acids. The CDR3 region is CASGRTAYEQYF. The CDR3, as DNA: TGTGCCAGCGGAAGGACAGCCTACGAGCAGTACTTC.

The V and J genes are TRBV18 and TRBJ1-1; the D gene is possibly TRBD1 (5 bases). The germline V and J ends were trimmed by 8 bases and 4 bases, with 14 bases remaining between them. From germline, CDR1 is KGHSH and CDR2 LQKENI. CDR3 length equals 13 residues. This CDR3 is CASLSTVTTEAFF. The CDR3 DNA reads as TGTGCCAGCCTTTCGACAGTTACCACTGAAGCTTTCTTT. The full variable domain, rest sourced from reference TRBV18 and TRBJ1-1, is NAGVMQNPRHLVRRRGQEARLRCSPMKGHSHVYWYRQLPEEGLKFMVYLQKENIIDESGMPKERFSAEFPKEGPSILRIQQVVRGDSAAYFCASLSTVTTEAFFGQGTRLTVV.

Regarding this clone: Relative to the germline gene, one junction end is altered; a read error may explain this. This chain links TRBV7-7 with TRBJ1-5; D remains ambiguous. The CDR3 has 15 residues. CDR1 and CDR2 (germline): SSHAT, FNYEAQ (reference sequence). For the CDR3, the DNA is TGTGCTAGCAGCCTCGTCCGCTCCGGGGTTCAGCCCCAGCATTTT. It yields the protein CASSLVRSGVQPQHF.

The J gene is TRBJ1-1, the V gene TRBV6-4, with a weak D call TRBD1 (5 bases). Trimming removed 6 bases at V and 1 base at J, with 12 bases between. Per the germline V gene, CDR1 is MRHNA and CDR2 is SNTAGT. This CDR3 spans 14 amino acids. CDR3 sequence reads: CASREQVGNTEAFF. The CDR3 DNA is TGTGCCAGCAGGGAACAGGTCGGGAACACTGAAGCTTTCTTT.

This clone was seen only once. V gene TRBV5-5 combines with J gene TRBJ2-7; D may be TRBD1 (8 bases). The CDR3 totals 17 residues. The germline V gene has CDR1 SGHKS and CDR2 YYEKEE (reference sequence). The V gene lost 4 bases and the J gene lost 0 bases, with 20 bases spanning the gap. CDR3 coding DNA: TGTGCCAGCAGCCCGAGGGGAGGGGACAGGATCTCCTACGAGCAGTACTTC. Protein: CASSPRGGDRISYEQYF.

V and J are TRBV5-1 and TRBJ2-2; 9 bases are shared with TRBD1. The CDR3 totals 15 residues. V trimming: 1 base; J trimming: 5 bases; junction bases outside the gene matches: 3. In germline, CDR1 is SGHRS, CDR2 YFSETQ. This chain's CDR3 is CASSLWTGETGELFF. The CDR3 region has the DNA TGCGCCAGCAGCTTGTGGACAGGGGAGACCGGGGAGCTGTTTTTT.

This clone was counted only a few times. The chain joins TRBV11-2 to TRBJ1-1; D uncertain. The V end lost 6 bases, the J end lost 4 bases, and 15 bases lay between the germline ends. The CDR3 is made up of 14 amino acids. Per germline, CDR1 SGHAT and CDR2 FQNNGV. CDR3: CASREPEGSTEAFF. CDR3 nucleotides: TGTGCCAGCAGGGAGCCGGAGGGTAGCACTGAAGCTTTCTTT.

This clone has a single count. The CDR3 here is CASSLSELSYNSPLHF. The CDR3 DNA reads as TGTGCCAGCAGTTTGAGTGAACTCTCCTATAATTCACCCCTCCACTTT. The chain uses TRBV28 and TRBJ1-6, with unresolved D. The V gene lost 3 bases and the J gene lost 0 bases, with 9 bases spanning the gap. The CDR3 loop spans 16 amino acids. Germline CDR1 is MDHEN and CDR2 is SYDVKM.

A single count supports this clone. The chain links TRBV30 to TRBJ2-1; TRBD1 matches at 8 bases. Losses at the gene ends were 4 bases for V and 6 bases for J; bases not matched to a gene: 8. Per germline, CDR1 GTSNPN and CDR2 SVGIG (reference sequence). CDR3 length equals 14 residues. The CDR3 nucleotides are TGTGCCTGGAACACCGGACAGGGCCCCAATGAGCAGTTCTTC. Protein product: CAWNTGQGPNEQFF.

The J gene is TRBJ2-5, the V gene TRBV19; 8 bases map to TRBD2. This CDR3 region has 15 residues. V shed 6 bases and J 2 bases; nucleotides not matched to a gene: 8. CDR1 and CDR2 from the germline V gene are LNHDA and SQIVND (reference sequence). The CDR3, as DNA: TGTGCCAGTAGAATTAGCGGGGATGGACAAGAGACCCAGTACTTC. Amino acids: CASRISGDGQETQYF.

The chain has TRBV7-9 and TRBJ2-3; 13 bases are a match to TRBD2. The CDR3 runs 17 residues. Losses at the gene ends were 1 base for V and 3 bases for J; bases not matched to a gene: 4. CDR1 is SEHNR, CDR2 FQNEAQ, per germline (reference sequence). Written as DNA, the CDR3 is TGTGCCAGCAGCTTAGGAACTAGCGGGGGGGCAACAGATACGCAGTATTTT. It translates to CASSLGTSGGATDTQYF. The complete variable domain, with remaining parts taken from reference TRBV7-9 and TRBJ2-3, reads DTGVSQNPRHKITKRGQNVTFRCDPISEHNRLYWYRQTLGQGPEFLTYFQNEAQLEKSRLLSDRFSAERPKGSFSTLEIQRTEQGDSAMYLCASSLGTSGGATDTQYFGPGTRLTVL.

J is TRBJ1-4 and V is TRBV2; 8 bases fit TRBD1. Germline V gene sequence: CDR1 SNHLY, CDR2 FYNNEI. This CDR3 is built from 14 residues. V shed 6 bases and J 5 bases; nucleotides not matched to a gene: 5. As DNA, the CDR3 is TGTGCCAGCAGCCGGACAGGGCAAAATGAAAAACTGTTTTTT. Its protein product is CASSRTGQNEKLFF. The full variable domain, with the rest looked up from reference TRBV2 and TRBJ1-4, is EPEVTQTPSHQVTQMGQEVILRCVPISNHLYFYWYRQILGQKVEFLVSFYNNEISEKSEIFDDQFSVERPDGSNFTLKIRSTKLEDSAMYFCASSRTGQNEKLFFGSGTQLSVL.

The V and J genes are TRBV5-1 and TRBJ2-7; possibly TRBD1 for D (5 bases). Germline CDR1 and CDR2: SGHRS and YFSETQ. The length of the CDR3 is 14 residues. With 0 bases removed from V and 7 bases from J, the gap between germline ends came to 14 bases. In DNA form, the CDR3 reads TGCGCCAGCAGCTTGGGGTATGATAAGGGGGAGCAGTACTTC. Residues: CASSLGYDKGEQYF.

The CDR3 DNA follows: TGTGCCAGCAGCTTATGGGGACAGGAGGACGGGGAGCTGTTTTTT. It encodes CASSLWGQEDGELFF. This chain joins TRBV7-3 and TRBJ2-2; 8 bases match TRBD1. V shed 2 bases, J shed 7 bases, and the junction held 6 bases outside the gene matches. Germline loops: CDR1 SGHTA, CDR2 FQGTGA. The CDR3 runs to 15 residues. The full variable domain, with the rest looked up from reference TRBV7-3 and TRBJ2-2, is GAGVSQTPSNKVTEKGKYVELRCDPISGHTALYWYRQSLGQGPEFLIYFQGTGAADDSGLPNDRFFAVRPEGSVSTLKIQRTERGDSAVYLCASSLWGQEDGELFFGEGSRLTVL.